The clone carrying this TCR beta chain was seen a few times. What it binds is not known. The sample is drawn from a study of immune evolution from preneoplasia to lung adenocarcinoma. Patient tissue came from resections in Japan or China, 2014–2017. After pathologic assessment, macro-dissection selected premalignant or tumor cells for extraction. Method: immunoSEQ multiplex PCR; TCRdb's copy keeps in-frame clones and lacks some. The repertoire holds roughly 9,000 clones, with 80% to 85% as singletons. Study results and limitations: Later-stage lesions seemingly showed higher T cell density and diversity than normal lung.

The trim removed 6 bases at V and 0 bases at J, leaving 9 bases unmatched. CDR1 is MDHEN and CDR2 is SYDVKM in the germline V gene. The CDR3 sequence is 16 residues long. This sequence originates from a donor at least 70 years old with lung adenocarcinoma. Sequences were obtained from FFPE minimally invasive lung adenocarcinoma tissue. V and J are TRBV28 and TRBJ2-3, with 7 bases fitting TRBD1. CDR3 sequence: CASSLRGTASTDTQYF. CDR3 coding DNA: TGTGCCAGCAGCTTACGAGGGACAGCTAGCACAGATACGCAGTATTTT.